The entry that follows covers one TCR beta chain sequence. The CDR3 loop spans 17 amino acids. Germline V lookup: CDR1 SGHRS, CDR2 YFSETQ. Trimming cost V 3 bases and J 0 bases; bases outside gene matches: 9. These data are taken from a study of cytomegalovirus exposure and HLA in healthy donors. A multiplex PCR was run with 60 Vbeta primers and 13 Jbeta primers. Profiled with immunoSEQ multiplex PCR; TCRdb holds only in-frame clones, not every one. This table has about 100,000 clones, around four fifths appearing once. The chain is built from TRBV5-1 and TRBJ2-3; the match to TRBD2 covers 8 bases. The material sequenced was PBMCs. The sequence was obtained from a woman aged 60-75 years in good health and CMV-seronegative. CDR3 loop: CASSYLGLAASTDTQYF. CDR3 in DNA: TGCGCCAGCAGCTACCTCGGACTAGCCGCTAGCACAGATACGCAGTATTTT.